This TCR beta chain was captured in a study of cytomegalovirus exposure and HLA in healthy donors. On the study more broadly: As released early, the data held 85 million to 95 million unique TCRs from HLA-typed donors.

The study ran its PCR with 60 Vbeta and 13 Jbeta primers. Repertoires were generated with immunoSEQ multiplex PCR, while TCRdb's copy carries only in-frame clones and drops some. The table has over 40,000 clones, over 60% seen once. Regarding the study as a whole: Later examination showed HLA-associated TCR beta chains had greater clonal expansion than equally common others. Most of the TCR beta V segments (in an earlier analysis) were productive either about 87% or about 30% of the time.

As regards this clone: Its matching antigen is unknown.

The source is a woman aged 40-49 years in good health and CMV-seropositive. The specimen was PBMCs.

The CDR3 nucleotides read TGTGCCAGCAGCTTCCGGGAGGACAGGGACACAGATACGCAGTATTTT. Translation: CASSFREDRDTDTQYF. The chain uses TRBV11-2 and TRBJ2-3; TRBD1 might be the D (8 bases). V was clipped by 3 bases and J by 2 bases, with 15 bases between them. CDR1 is SGHAT and CDR2 is FQNNGV in the germline V gene. The CDR3 is 16 amino acids.